The T cell receptor (beta chain) under discussion was sequenced for a study of post-analysis software for immune sequencing data. Study results and limitations: Patients used a handful of TRBV segments, including TRBV5-6, TRBV5-1 and TRBV20-1, more often than controls.

Unique molecular identifiers were carried by the TCR beta cDNA libraries. MiXCR was run by TCRdb on the PCR reads, yielding one entry per CDR3 protein. The profile shows some 500,000 distinct CDR3 sequences, roughly 45% of them singletons. V lost 3 bases to trimming and J lost 8 bases, with 17 bases between them. From germline, CDR1 is MRHNA and CDR2 SNTAGT. The CDR3 is 15 amino acids. Concerning this clonotype itself: Its antigen is as yet unknown.

The sequence came from a girl between 10 and 17 years old with multiple sclerosis. The sequenced material came from blood. This rearrangement joins TRBV6-4 to TRBJ2-1; D perhaps matches TRBD2 (6 bases). The CDR3 loop is CASSDRRHGGHEQFF. For the CDR3, the DNA is TGTGCCAGCAGTGATCGCCGCCACGGAGGGCATGAGCAGTTCTTC.